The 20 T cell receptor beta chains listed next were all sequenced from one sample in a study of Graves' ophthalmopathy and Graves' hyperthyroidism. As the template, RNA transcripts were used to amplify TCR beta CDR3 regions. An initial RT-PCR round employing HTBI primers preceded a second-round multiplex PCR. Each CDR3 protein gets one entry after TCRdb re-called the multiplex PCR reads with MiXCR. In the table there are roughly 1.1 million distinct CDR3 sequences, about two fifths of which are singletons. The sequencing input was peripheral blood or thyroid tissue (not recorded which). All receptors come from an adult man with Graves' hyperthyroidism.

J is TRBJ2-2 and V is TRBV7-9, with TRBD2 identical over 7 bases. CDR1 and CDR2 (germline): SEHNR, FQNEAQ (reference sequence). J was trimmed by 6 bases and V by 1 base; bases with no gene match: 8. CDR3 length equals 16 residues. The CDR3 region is CASSLVGGGRSGELFF. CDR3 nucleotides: TGTGCCAGCAGCTTAGTGGGAGGCGGGAGATCCGGGGAGCTGTTTTTT.

DNA for the CDR3: TGTGCCAGCAGCCTCGATGATTTAAGGGACAGACATTACGAGCAGTACTTC. Its translation: CASSLDDLRDRHYEQYF. The chain couples TRBV2 to TRBJ2-7; 7 positions match TRBD1. The CDR3 extends over 17 amino acids. The V segment lost 6 bases and the J segment 4 bases; nucleotides outside the gene matches: 18. CDR1 and CDR2 (germline): SNHLY, FYNNEI.

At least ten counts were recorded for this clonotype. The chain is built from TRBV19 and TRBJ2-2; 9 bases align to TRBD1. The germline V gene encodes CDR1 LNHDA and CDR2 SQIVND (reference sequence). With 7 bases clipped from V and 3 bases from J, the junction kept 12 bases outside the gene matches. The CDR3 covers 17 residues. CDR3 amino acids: CASTSRTGTGYTGELFF. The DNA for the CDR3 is TGTGCCAGTACCTCACGAACCGGGACAGGGTACACCGGGGAGCTGTTTTTT.

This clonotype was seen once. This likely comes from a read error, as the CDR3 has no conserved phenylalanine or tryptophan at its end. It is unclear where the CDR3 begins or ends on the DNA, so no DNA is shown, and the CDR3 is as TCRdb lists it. The CDR3 is CASSSTGTSI. The chain recombines TRBV7-2 with TRBJ2-5; the listed D gene, TRBD2, was not tested against the DNA. The CDR3 length equals 10 residues, ends included. Germline-derived CDR1 and CDR2 are SGHTA and FQGNSA.

This CDR3 is CASSGAGWGTYEQYF. The CDR3 DNA is TGTGCCAGCAGCGGCGCAGGGTGGGGGACCTACGAGCAGTACTTC. The chain recombines TRBV5-6 with TRBJ2-7, with D possibly being TRBD1 or TRBD2 (5 bases each). V lost 4 bases and J lost 2, with 16 bases in between. The germline V gene encodes CDR1 SGHDT and CDR2 YYEEEE. The CDR3 is made up of 15 amino acids.

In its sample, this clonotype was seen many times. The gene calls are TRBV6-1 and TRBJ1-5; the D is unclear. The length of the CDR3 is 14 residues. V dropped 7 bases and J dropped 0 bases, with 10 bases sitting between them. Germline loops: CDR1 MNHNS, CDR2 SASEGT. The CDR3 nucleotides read TGTGCCAGCAAGTGGACGAATAGCAATCAGCCCCAGCATTTT. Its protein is CASKWTNSNQPQHF.

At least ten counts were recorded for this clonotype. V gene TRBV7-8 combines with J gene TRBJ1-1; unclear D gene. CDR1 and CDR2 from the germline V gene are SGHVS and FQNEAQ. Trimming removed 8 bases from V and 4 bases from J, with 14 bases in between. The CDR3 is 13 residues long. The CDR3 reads CASRSGTGTEAFF. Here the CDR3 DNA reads TGTGCCAGCCGATCGGGCACGGGCACTGAAGCTTTCTTT.

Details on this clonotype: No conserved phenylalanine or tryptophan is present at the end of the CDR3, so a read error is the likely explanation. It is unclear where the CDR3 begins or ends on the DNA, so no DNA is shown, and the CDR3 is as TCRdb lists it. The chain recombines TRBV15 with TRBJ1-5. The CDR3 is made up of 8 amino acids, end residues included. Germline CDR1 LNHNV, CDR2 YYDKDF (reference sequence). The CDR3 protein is CATSTPHS.

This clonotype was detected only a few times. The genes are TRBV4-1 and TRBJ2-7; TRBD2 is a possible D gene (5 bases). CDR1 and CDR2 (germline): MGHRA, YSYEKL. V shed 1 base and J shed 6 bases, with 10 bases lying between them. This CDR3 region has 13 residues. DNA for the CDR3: TGCGCCAGCAGCCAAGTAGGGAGAGGCGAGCAGTACTTC. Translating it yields CASSQVGRGEQYF.

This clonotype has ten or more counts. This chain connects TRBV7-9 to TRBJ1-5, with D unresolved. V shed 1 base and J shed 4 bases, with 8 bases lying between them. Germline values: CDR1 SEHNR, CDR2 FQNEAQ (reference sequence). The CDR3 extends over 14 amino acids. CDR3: CASSLDIPNQPQHF. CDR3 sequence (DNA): TGTGCCAGCAGCTTAGACATACCTAATCAGCCCCAGCATTTT.

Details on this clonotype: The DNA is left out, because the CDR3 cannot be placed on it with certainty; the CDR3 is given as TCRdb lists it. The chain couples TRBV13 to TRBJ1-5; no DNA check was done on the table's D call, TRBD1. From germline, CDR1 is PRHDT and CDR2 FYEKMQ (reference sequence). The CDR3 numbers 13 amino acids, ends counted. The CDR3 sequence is CASSFGGGSPEHF.

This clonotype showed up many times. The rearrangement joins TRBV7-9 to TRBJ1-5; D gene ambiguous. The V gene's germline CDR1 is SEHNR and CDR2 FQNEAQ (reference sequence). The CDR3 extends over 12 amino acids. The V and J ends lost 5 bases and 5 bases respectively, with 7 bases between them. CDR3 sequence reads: CASSLDYQPQHF. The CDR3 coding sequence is TGTGCCAGCAGCCTCGACTATCAGCCCCAGCATTTT.

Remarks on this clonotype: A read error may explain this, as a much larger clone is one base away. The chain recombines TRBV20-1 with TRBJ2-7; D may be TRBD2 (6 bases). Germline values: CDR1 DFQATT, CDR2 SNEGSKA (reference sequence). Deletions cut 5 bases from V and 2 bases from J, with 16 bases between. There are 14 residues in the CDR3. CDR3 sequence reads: CSAGGAGFTYEQYF. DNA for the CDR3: TGCAGTGCTGGAGGGGCAGGGTTTACCTACGAGCAGTACTTC.

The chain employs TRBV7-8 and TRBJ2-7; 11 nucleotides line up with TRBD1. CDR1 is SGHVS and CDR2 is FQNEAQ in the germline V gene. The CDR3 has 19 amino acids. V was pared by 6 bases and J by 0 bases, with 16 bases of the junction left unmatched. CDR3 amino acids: CASSELSASGTGGSYEQYF. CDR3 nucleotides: TGTGCCAGCAGTGAATTGTCGGCCTCCGGGACAGGGGGCTCCTACGAGCAGTACTTC.

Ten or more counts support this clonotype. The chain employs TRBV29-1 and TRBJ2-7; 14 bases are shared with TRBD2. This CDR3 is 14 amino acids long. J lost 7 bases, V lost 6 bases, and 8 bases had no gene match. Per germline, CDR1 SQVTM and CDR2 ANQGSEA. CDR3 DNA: TGCAGCGTCCGGGGACTAGCGGGAGACCCAGAGCAGTACTTC. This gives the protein CSVRGLAGDPEQYF.

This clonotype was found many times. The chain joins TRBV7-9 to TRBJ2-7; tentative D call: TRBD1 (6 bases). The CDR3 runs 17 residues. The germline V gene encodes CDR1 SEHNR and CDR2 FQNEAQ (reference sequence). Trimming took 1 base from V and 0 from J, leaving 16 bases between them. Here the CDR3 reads CASSLETGTRSSYEQYF. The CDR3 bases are TGTGCCAGCAGCTTAGAGACGGGGACACGTAGCTCCTACGAGCAGTACTTC.

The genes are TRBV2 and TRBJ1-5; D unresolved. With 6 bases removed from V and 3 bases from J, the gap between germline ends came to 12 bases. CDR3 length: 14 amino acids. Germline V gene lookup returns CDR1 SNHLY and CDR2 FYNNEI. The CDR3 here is CASRVSANNQPQHF. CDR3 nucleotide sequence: TGTGCCAGCAGAGTCTCGGCCAACAATCAGCCCCAGCATTTT.

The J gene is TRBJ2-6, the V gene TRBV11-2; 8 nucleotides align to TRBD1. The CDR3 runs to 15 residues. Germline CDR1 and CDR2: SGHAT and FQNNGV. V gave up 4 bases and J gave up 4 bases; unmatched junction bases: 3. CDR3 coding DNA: TGTGCCAGCAGCTCCCGGACAGGGGGGGCCAACGTCCTGACTTTC. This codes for CASSSRTGGANVLTF.

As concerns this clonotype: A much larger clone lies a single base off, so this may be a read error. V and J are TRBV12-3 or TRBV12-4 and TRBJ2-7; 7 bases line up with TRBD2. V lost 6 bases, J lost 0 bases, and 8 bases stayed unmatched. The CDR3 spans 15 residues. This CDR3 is CASSSLASGSYEQYF. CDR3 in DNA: TGTGCCAGCAGCTCCCTTGCTAGCGGCTCCTACGAGCAGTACTTC.

The CDR3 protein is CASSPLLAGGDGYTF. The DNA for the CDR3 is TGTGCCAGCAGCCCTCTACTAGCGGGGGGTGATGGCTACACCTTC. The chain is built from TRBV7-9 and TRBJ1-2; a weak D match, TRBD1 (5 bases). CDR1 is SEHNR and CDR2 is FQNEAQ in the germline V gene (reference sequence). V was trimmed by 5 bases and J by 6 bases, leaving 19 bases between them. The CDR3 contains 15 residues.